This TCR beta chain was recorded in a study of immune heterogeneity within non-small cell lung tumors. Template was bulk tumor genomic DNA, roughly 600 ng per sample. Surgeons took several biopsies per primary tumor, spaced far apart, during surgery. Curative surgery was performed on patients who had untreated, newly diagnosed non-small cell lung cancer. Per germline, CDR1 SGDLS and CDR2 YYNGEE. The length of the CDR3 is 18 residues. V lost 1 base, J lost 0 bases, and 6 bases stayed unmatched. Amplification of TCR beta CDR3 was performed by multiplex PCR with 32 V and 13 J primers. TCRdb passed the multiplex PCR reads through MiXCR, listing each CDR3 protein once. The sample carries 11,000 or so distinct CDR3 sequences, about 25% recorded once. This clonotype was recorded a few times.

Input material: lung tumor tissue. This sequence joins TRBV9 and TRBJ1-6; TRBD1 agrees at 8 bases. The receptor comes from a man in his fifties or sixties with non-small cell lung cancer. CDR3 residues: CASSVPRDRSSYNSPLHF. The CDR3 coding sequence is TGTGCCAGCAGCGTACCGCGGGACAGGAGCTCCTATAATTCACCCCTCCACTTT.